Each of the 20 T cell receptor beta chains below was sequenced from the same sample in a study of blood T cell repertoires in COVID-19. The method was immunoSEQ multiplex PCR; TCRdb's version includes in-frame clones alone and lacks a portion of them. The table lists almost 400,000 clones, 87% of them singletons, with 2% to 2.5% in the top ten. The sequenced sample consisted of peripheral blood. The receptors come from a woman aged 55-70 years with COVID-19, enrolled during active disease.

V gene TRBV28 combines with J gene TRBJ2-7, with TRBD2 matching over 9 bases. V shed 4 bases, J shed 7 bases, and the junction held 8 bases outside the gene matches. CDR1 is MDHEN, CDR2 SYDVKM, per germline. The CDR3 is 14 residues long. CDR3 nucleotide sequence: TGTGCCAGCAGTTCGGGACTAGCAATTAAGGAGCAGTACTTC. Amino acid sequence: CASSSGLAIKEQYF. Looking up the rest from reference TRBV28 and TRBJ2-7 gives the full variable domain: DVKVTQSSRYLVKRTGEKVFLECVQDMDHENMFWYRQDPGLGLRLIYFSYDVKMKEKGDIPEGYSVSREKKERFSLILESASTNQTSMYLCASSSGLAIKEQYFGPGTRLTVT.

The gene calls are TRBV4-1 and TRBJ2-1; 9 bases match TRBD1. Germline lookup yields CDR1 MGHRA and CDR2 YSYEKL. The CDR3 length is 16 residues. The J segment lost 7 bases and the V segment lost 6 bases, leaving 13 bases of the junction unmatched. CDR3 DNA: TGCGCCAGCAGATCTCCGGGACAGGGCTTGAGAAATGAGCAGTTCTTC. Amino acid sequence: CASRSPGQGLRNEQFF.

J is TRBJ1-2 and V is TRBV19; D might be TRBD1 (6 bases). Trimming took off 6 bases at V and 6 bases at J, with 17 bases between the two ends. This CDR3 has 14 amino acids. Per germline, CDR1 LNHDA and CDR2 SQIVND (reference sequence). As DNA, the CDR3 is TGTGCCAGTAGACCGCCGGGACATACTAATGGCTACACCTTC. It encodes CASRPPGHTNGYTF.

The J gene is TRBJ2-1, the V gene TRBV29-1; TRBD1 matches at 9 bases. Germline loops: CDR1 SQVTM, CDR2 ANQGSEA. This CDR3 is built from 14 residues. Trimming at V came to 2 bases and at J to 9 bases, leaving 8 bases not matched to a gene. The CDR3 is CSVERGTGLSEQFF. The CDR3 nucleotides read TGCAGCGTTGAACGGGGGACAGGGTTAAGTGAGCAGTTCTTC.

This sequence joins TRBV14 and TRBJ2-3, with 13 bases fitting TRBD2. The CDR3 contains 15 residues. V lost 6 bases to trimming and J lost 6 bases; unmatched junction nucleotides: 6. CDR1 and CDR2 from the germline V gene are SGHDN and FVKESK. CDR3 sequence reads: CASSQLAGGPDTQYF. The CDR3, as DNA: TGTGCCAGCAGTCAACTAGCGGGGGGGCCGGATACGCAGTATTTT.

This clone has just a few counts. The rearrangement links TRBV27 to TRBJ1-1; 9 nucleotides agree with TRBD1. There are 13 residues in the CDR3. With V trimmed by 4 bases and J by 9 bases, 6 bases remained unmatched. CDR1 and CDR2 (germline): MNHEY, SMNVEV (reference sequence). In DNA form, the CDR3 reads TGTGCCAGCAGTTCAACAGGGGGCTCTCAAGCTTTCTTT. Its translation: CASSSTGGSQAFF.

This clone was seen once. The V call is TRBV28, the J call TRBJ1-1, with a possible D match to TRBD1 (5 bases). The CDR3 loop spans 15 amino acids. V dropped 1 base and J dropped 5 bases, with 14 bases sitting between them. The germline V gene has CDR1 MDHEN and CDR2 SYDVKM. The CDR3 DNA follows: TGTGCCAGCAGTTTATCTTCGGGGGGTAGAACTGAAGCTTTCTTT. Its translation: CASSLSSGGRTEAFF.

The V gene is TRBV5-1, the J gene TRBJ1-1, with TRBD1 matching over 8 bases. The CDR3 consists of 15 residues. Germline V gene sequence: CDR1 SGHRS, CDR2 YFSETQ. The V gene end was trimmed by 3 bases and the J gene end by 0 bases; junction bases not matched to a gene: 4. As DNA, the CDR3 is TGCGCCAGCAGCTCCTGGACAGGGATGAACACTGAAGCTTTCTTT. Amino acids: CASSSWTGMNTEAFF. The entire variable domain, with the rest obtained from reference TRBV5-1 and TRBJ1-1, is as follows: KAGVTQTPRYLIKTRGQQVTLSCSPISGHRSVSWYQQTPGQGLQFLFEYFSETQRNKGNFPGRFSGRQFSNSRSEMNVSTLELGDSALYLCASSSWTGMNTEAFFGQGTRLTVV.

This clone was seen a single time. V and J are TRBV19 and TRBJ1-5; perhaps TRBD1 as D (5 bases). CDR1 is LNHDA and CDR2 is SQIVND in the germline V gene (reference sequence). The CDR3 covers 15 residues. Trimming stripped 7 bases from V and 5 bases from J, with 18 bases between. The CDR3 DNA reads as TGTGCCAGTACCCCCCTTAACAGGCTCGATCAGCCCCAGCATTTT. This sequence encodes CASTPLNRLDQPQHF.

This sequence joins TRBV28 and TRBJ1-2; possibly TRBD1 for D (6 bases). The CDR3 extends over 17 amino acids. V was trimmed by 4 bases and J by 4 bases, leaving 22 bases between them. CDR1 and CDR2 (germline): MDHEN, SYDVKM. The CDR3 coding sequence is TGTGCCAGCAGTTCCAAGGGGGAGTTTTATTCAGTCTATGGCTACACCTTC. This sequence encodes CASSSKGEFYSVYGYTF.

The genes are TRBV6-5 and TRBJ1-5; D uncertain. This CDR3 contains 15 residues. Trimming took 6 bases from V and 2 from J, leaving 14 bases between them. Germline values: CDR1 MNHEY, CDR2 SVGAGI. The CDR3 DNA is TGTGCCAGCAGGGGAGAGAGGTTCGGCAATCAGCCCCAGCATTTT. This codes for CASRGERFGNQPQHF.

This chain uses TRBV4-1 with TRBJ1-2; unclear D gene. Trimming shortened V by 4 bases and J by 7 bases, and 10 bases separated the two germline ends. Germline assignment: CDR1 MGHRA and CDR2 YSYEKL. There are 12 residues in the CDR3. Here the CDR3 DNA reads TGCGCCAGCAGCCCGGAGTTCGGTGGCTACACCTTC. Translating gives CASSPEFGGYTF.

Here the CDR3 DNA reads TGTGCCAGCAGTTACACGGGAACGATCGGCTATGGCTACACCTTC. This encodes CASSYTGTIGYGYTF. The chain joins TRBV6-5 to TRBJ1-2; D is undetermined. The germline V gene has CDR1 MNHEY and CDR2 SVGAGI. This CDR3 contains 15 residues. The V gene lost 2 bases and the J gene lost 4 bases, with 14 bases spanning the gap.

This rearrangement joins TRBV7-3 to TRBJ2-2; no clear D gene. The V gene lost 0 bases and the J gene lost 5 bases, with 10 bases spanning the gap. Germline V gives CDR1 SGHTA, CDR2 FQGTGA. This CDR3 spans 15 amino acids. CDR3 DNA sequence: TGTGCCAGCAGCTTAACGGCGGCGGCGACCGGGGAGCTGTTTTTT. Translated: CASSLTAAATGELFF. Supplemented by reference TRBV7-3 and TRBJ2-2, the full variable domain reads GAGVSQTPSNKVTEKGKYVELRCDPISGHTALYWYRQSLGQGPEFLIYFQGTGAADDSGLPNDRFFAVRPEGSVSTLKIQRTERGDSAVYLCASSLTAAATGELFFGEGSRLTVL.

This sequence joins TRBV14 and TRBJ2-1, with 11 bases lining up with TRBD2. J was trimmed by 0 bases and V by 1 base; bases with no gene match: 11. The CDR3 extends over 20 amino acids. Germline V gives CDR1 SGHDN, CDR2 FVKESK. The CDR3 nucleotides read TGTGCCAGCAGCCAAGTAGGGCTAGCGGGGGGTCCGAGCTCCTACAATGAGCAGTTCTTC. Translating gives CASSQVGLAGGPSSYNEQFF.

This clone was seen only a few times. The chain has TRBV7-8 and TRBJ2-7, with 7 positions matching TRBD1. From germline, CDR1 is SGHVS and CDR2 FQNEAQ. Unmatched junction bases numbered 3, after V lost 1 base and J lost 3 bases. This CDR3 has 14 residues. The CDR3 DNA reads TGTGCCAGCAGCTTAGAGCCAGGGGGCTACGAGCAGTACTTC. It is translated as CASSLEPGGYEQYF.

The V and J genes are TRBV5-1 and TRBJ1-2; TRBD1 aligns across 10 bases. CDR3 length: 13 amino acids. The trim removed 4 bases at V and 8 bases at J, leaving 5 bases unmatched. The germline CDR1 and CDR2 sequences are SGHRS and YFSETQ. DNA for the CDR3: TGCGCCAGCAGCCGGACAGGGGGTGAAGGCTACACCTTC. This translates into CASSRTGGEGYTF. Together with reference TRBV5-1 and TRBJ1-2, the CDR3 gives the full variable domain: KAGVTQTPRYLIKTRGQQVTLSCSPISGHRSVSWYQQTPGQGLQFLFEYFSETQRNKGNFPGRFSGRQFSNSRSEMNVSTLELGDSALYLCASSRTGGEGYTFGSGTRLTVV.

Remarks on this clone: Other DNA sequences from this sample encode an identical CDR3 as well. The chain joins TRBV5-5 to TRBJ1-5; D unclear. V gave up 0 bases and J gave up 0 bases, with 10 bases separating them. From germline, CDR1 is SGHKS and CDR2 YYEKEE (reference sequence). This CDR3 has 16 amino acids. CDR3 in amino acids: CASSLVGGDSNQPQHF. The CDR3 nucleotides read TGTGCCAGCAGCTTGGTTGGCGGGGATAGCAATCAGCCCCAGCATTTT. Combining the CDR3 with reference TRBV5-5 and TRBJ1-5 gives the whole variable domain DAGVTQSPTHLIKTRGQQVTLRCSPISGHKSVSWYQQVLGQGPQFIFQYYEKEERGRGNFPDRFSARQFPNYSSELNVNALLLGDSALYLCASSLVGGDSNQPQHFGDGTRLSIL.

The rearrangement joins TRBV6-5 to TRBJ1-5; D possibly corresponds to TRBD1 (6 bases). Germline-derived CDR1 and CDR2 are MNHEY and SVGAGI. The length of the CDR3 is 14 residues. With 7 bases removed from V and 3 bases from J, the gap between germline ends came to 13 bases. CDR3 nucleotide sequence: TGTGCCAGCAAGACGGGGGGCTACAATCAGCCCCAGCATTTT. It is translated as CASKTGGYNQPQHF.

This clone has just a few counts. V and J are TRBV5-1 and TRBJ1-1; the match to TRBD1 covers 7 bases. From germline, CDR1 is SGHRS and CDR2 YFSETQ. This CDR3 is built from 17 residues. The V segment lost 1 base and the J segment 1 base; nucleotides outside the gene matches: 10. The CDR3 DNA is TGCGCCAGCAGCTTGCTTTCGTCGAGACAGGGGAACACTGAAGCTTTCTTT. Protein: CASSLLSSRQGNTEAFF.